A single sample gave rise to the 18 T cell receptor beta chains below, sequenced in a study of cytomegalovirus exposure and HLA in healthy donors. Primers: 60 Vbeta forward and 13 Jbeta reverse. Some clones are missing from TCRdb's copy, which holds only in-frame ones; the method was immunoSEQ multiplex PCR. The table includes some 140,000 clones, 70% to 80% detected once. Sequenced sample: PBMCs. The receptors shown here come from a female donor in good health and CMV-seronegative.

CDR3 sequence (DNA): TGTGCCAGCAGCTTGGGACGAGCGACCGGGGAGCTGTTTTTT. As protein: CASSLGRATGELFF. This sequence joins TRBV5-4 and TRBJ2-2; D not certain. This CDR3 is built from 14 residues. The germline V gene encodes CDR1 SGHNT and CDR2 YYREEE (reference sequence). Trimming shortened V by 0 bases and J by 5 bases, and 8 bases separated the two germline ends.

This clone was observed a single time. The rearrangement joins TRBV29-1 to TRBJ2-7, with 8 bases lining up with TRBD1. The CDR3 contains 15 residues. The V gene end was trimmed by 4 bases and the J gene end by 3 bases; junction bases not matched to a gene: 11. CDR1 SQVTM and CDR2 ANQGSEA come from the germline V gene. This CDR3 reads CSVVRRVTGDYEQYF. Written as DNA, the CDR3 is TGCAGCGTTGTTCGGCGCGTGACAGGGGACTACGAGCAGTACTTC.

V and J are TRBV5-1 and TRBJ2-2, with TRBD2 matching 9 bases. V was pared by 5 bases and J by 5 bases, with 10 bases of the junction left unmatched. CDR3 length: 16 amino acids. The V gene's germline CDR1 is SGHRS and CDR2 YFSETQ. CDR3 sequence reads: CASRLAGPGGTGELFF. Here the CDR3 DNA reads TGCGCCAGCAGGCTAGCGGGGCCCGGGGGAACCGGGGAGCTGTTTTTT. Based on the CDR3 plus reference TRBV5-1 and TRBJ2-2, the full variable domain is KAGVTQTPRYLIKTRGQQVTLSCSPISGHRSVSWYQQTPGQGLQFLFEYFSETQRNKGNFPGRFSGRQFSNSRSEMNVSTLELGDSALYLCASRLAGPGGTGELFFGEGSRLTVL.

V usage is TRBV27 and J usage is TRBJ1-6; TRBD1 agrees at 8 bases. The trim removed 5 bases at V and 4 bases at J, leaving 10 bases unmatched. Germline assignment: CDR1 MNHEY and CDR2 SMNVEV (reference sequence). The CDR3 sequence is 17 residues long. The DNA for the CDR3 is TGTGCCAGCAGTGTAAAATTACAGGGGGTGTATAATTCACCCCTCCACTTT. It codes for CASSVKLQGVYNSPLHF.

This clone was seen a handful of times. The CDR3 sequence is CASSLAGTANTEAFF. The CDR3, as DNA: TGTGCCAGCAGCTTGGCCGGGACAGCGAACACTGAAGCTTTCTTT. The V and J genes are TRBV5-6 and TRBJ1-1, with TRBD1 identical over 7 bases. CDR3 size: 15 residues. Germline CDR1 SGHDT, CDR2 YYEEEE. The V and J ends lost 0 bases and 1 base, in that order; junction bases with no gene match: 3.

V is TRBV29-1 and J is TRBJ1-6, with 7 bases lining up with TRBD1. Germline-derived CDR1 and CDR2 are SQVTM and ANQGSEA. The CDR3 loop spans 15 amino acids. Unmatched junction bases numbered 14, after V lost 5 bases and J lost 10 bases. In nucleotides, the CDR3 is TGCAGCGTTCCCTTAACAGGGGACAAAGAATCACCCCTCCACTTT. Translation: CSVPLTGDKESPLHF.

The chain has TRBV5-1 and TRBJ1-2; D may be TRBD1 (5 bases). V gave up 0 bases and J gave up 7 bases, with 13 bases separating them. CDR3 length equals 14 residues. Looked up from germline, CDR1 is SGHRS and CDR2 is YFSETQ. CDR3 DNA sequence: TGCGCCAGCAGCTTGGGGACCTGGCAGGGTGGCTACACCTTC. It encodes CASSLGTWQGGYTF.

This clone was counted only a few times. This chain connects TRBV5-4 to TRBJ1-6; D is uncertain. Trimming pared 0 bases from V and 8 bases from J, leaving 15 bases between. CDR3 length: 16 residues. Germline CDR1 SGHNT, CDR2 YYREEE (reference sequence). CDR3 region: CASSLGEPGYDSPLHF. The CDR3 coding sequence is TGTGCCAGCAGCTTGGGAGAACCAGGTTATGATTCACCCCTCCACTTT.

J is TRBJ2-7 and V is TRBV4-1, with 9 bases aligning to TRBD2. The CDR3 runs to 16 residues. J gave up 0 bases and V 0 bases, and 3 bases lay outside the gene matches. Germline V gene sequence: CDR1 MGHRA, CDR2 YSYEKL. Here the CDR3 DNA reads TGCGCCAGCAGCCAAGATAGCGGGGGAGTCTCCTACGAGCAGTACTTC. Translated, it gives CASSQDSGGVSYEQYF.

This chain joins TRBV29-1 and TRBJ1-1, with 7 bases matching TRBD1. V lost 7 bases to trimming and J lost 2 bases; unmatched junction nucleotides: 16. Germline CDR1 is SQVTM and CDR2 is ANQGSEA. This CDR3 contains 16 residues. This CDR3 is CSASQSGRGVNTEAFF. DNA of the CDR3: TGCAGCGCCTCCCAATCGGGCAGGGGGGTAAACACTGAAGCTTTCTTT.

This chain joins TRBV4-1 and TRBJ2-3, with D maybe TRBD2 (6 bases). The V gene's germline CDR1 is MGHRA and CDR2 YSYEKL. The CDR3 totals 15 residues. V was shortened by 5 bases and J by 2 bases, with 14 bases between the two germline ends. CDR3 loop: CASSIQGGITDTQYF. CDR3 bases: TGCGCCAGCAGCATCCAGGGCGGGATCACAGATACGCAGTATTTT.

Written as DNA, the CDR3 is TGTGCCAGCAGCCCCCGACAGGGAGGCTACGAGCAGTACTTC. Translated: CASSPRQGGYEQYF. The chain combines TRBV7-8 with TRBJ2-7; possibly TRBD1 for D (7 bases). V lost 5 bases to trimming and J lost 3 bases, with 14 bases between them. The CDR3 runs to 14 residues. Germline V gene sequence: CDR1 SGHVS, CDR2 FQNEAQ.

The V and J genes are TRBV5-1 and TRBJ2-1, with D possibly matching TRBD2 (6 bases). Looked up from germline, CDR1 is SGHRS and CDR2 is YFSETQ. The CDR3 is 19 residues long. The V and J ends lost 1 base and 0 bases respectively, with 20 bases between them. CDR3 region: CASSLRDFRARRSYNEQFF. The CDR3, as DNA: TGCGCCAGCAGCTTGAGGGACTTCCGGGCTCGGCGCTCCTACAATGAGCAGTTCTTC.

With respect to this clone: Other nucleotide sequences from this sample produce the same CDR3. The V call is TRBV7-9, the J call TRBJ2-7, with 7 nucleotides matching TRBD2. Unmatched junction bases numbered 1, after V lost 7 bases and J lost 1 base. From germline, CDR1 is SEHNR and CDR2 FQNEAQ (reference sequence). The CDR3 has 12 residues. The CDR3 sequence is CASTGGSYEQYF. The CDR3 DNA is TGTGCCAGCACCGGGGGGTCCTACGAGCAGTACTTC.

The chain links TRBV9 to TRBJ1-1, with D unresolved. Per germline, CDR1 SGDLS and CDR2 YYNGEE. Between the trimmed V and J ends, which lost 4 bases and 7 bases, there was a span of 14 bases. The CDR3 runs 13 residues. The chain's CDR3 is CASSYREPGEAFF. For the CDR3, the DNA is TGTGCCAGCAGCTATAGGGAGCCCGGTGAAGCTTTCTTT.

This chain joins TRBV10-1 and TRBJ1-1; the D gene is possibly TRBD1 (6 bases). V gave up 5 bases and J gave up 10 bases, with 29 bases separating them. The CDR3 has 17 amino acids. Looked up from germline, CDR1 is WNHNN and CDR2 is SYGVQD (reference sequence). The CDR3 here is CASSLVSTHRVSAPAFF. In DNA, the CDR3 is TGCGCCAGCAGTCTTGTCTCTACTCACAGGGTATCGGCCCCAGCTTTCTTT.

This clone was found a few times. The chain recombines TRBV6-5 with TRBJ1-5; no clear D. The CDR3 consists of 15 residues. Trimming pared 4 bases from V and 3 bases from J, leaving 13 bases between. CDR1 and CDR2 (germline): MNHEY, SVGAGI. The DNA of the CDR3 is TGTGCCAGCAGTTCCAGCCGGGAGTACAATCAGCCCCAGCATTTT. Protein product: CASSSSREYNQPQHF.

The genes are TRBV21-1 and TRBJ2-1; the table's D call of TRBD2 was not tested on the DNA. TRBV21-1 is noted as a pseudogene. The CDR3 extends over 16 amino acids. CDR3 in DNA: TGTGCCAGCAGCCCTCCCCTAGGCGGGAGAGGCGATGAGCAGTTCTTC. Translated, it gives CASSPPLGGRGDEQFF.